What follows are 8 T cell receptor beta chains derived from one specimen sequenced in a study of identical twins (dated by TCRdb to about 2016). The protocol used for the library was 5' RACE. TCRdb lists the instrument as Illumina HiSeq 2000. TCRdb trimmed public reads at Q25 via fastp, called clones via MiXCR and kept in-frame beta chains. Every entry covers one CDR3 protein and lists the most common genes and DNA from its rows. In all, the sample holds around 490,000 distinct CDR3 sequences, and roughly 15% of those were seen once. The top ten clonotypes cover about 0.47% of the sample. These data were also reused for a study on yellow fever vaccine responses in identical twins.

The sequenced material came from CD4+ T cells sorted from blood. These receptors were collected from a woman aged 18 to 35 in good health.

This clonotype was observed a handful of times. This CDR3 reads CASSLSGDITDTQYF. As DNA, the CDR3 is TGCGCCAGCAGCCTTAGCGGGGATATCACAGATACGCAGTATTTT. The rearrangement links TRBV5-1 to TRBJ2-3; 8 nucleotides agree with TRBD2. CDR1 and CDR2 from the germline V gene are SGHRS and YFSETQ. Trimming cost V 4 bases and J 2 bases; bases outside gene matches: 6. This CDR3 is 15 amino acids long.

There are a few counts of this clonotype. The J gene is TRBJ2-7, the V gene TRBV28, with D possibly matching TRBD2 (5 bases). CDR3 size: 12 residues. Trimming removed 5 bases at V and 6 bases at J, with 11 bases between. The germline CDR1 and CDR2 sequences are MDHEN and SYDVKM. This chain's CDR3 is CASSAPGSEQYV. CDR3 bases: TGTGCCAGCAGTGCCCCGGGGTCCGAGCAGTACGTC.

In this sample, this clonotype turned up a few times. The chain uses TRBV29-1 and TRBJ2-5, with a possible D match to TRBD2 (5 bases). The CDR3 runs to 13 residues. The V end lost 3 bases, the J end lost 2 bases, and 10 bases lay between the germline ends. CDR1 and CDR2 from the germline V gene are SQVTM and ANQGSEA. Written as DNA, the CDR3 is TGCAGCGTTGACTGGCGGGCTCAAGAGACCCAGTACTTC. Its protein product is CSVDWRAQETQYF.

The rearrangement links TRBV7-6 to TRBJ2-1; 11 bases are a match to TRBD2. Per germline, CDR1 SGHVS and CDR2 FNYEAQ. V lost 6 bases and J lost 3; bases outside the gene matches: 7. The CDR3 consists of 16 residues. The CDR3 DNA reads TGTGCCAGCAGTTCCCAGACTAGCGGGAACTACAATGAGCAGTTCTTC. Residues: CASSSQTSGNYNEQFF.

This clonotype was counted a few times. The CDR3 sequence is CASSPSGGADEQYV. Here the CDR3 DNA reads TGTGCCAGCAGCCCTAGCGGGGGGGCCGACGAGCAGTACGTC. This chain connects TRBV7-9 to TRBJ2-7; 12 nucleotides agree with TRBD2. This CDR3 region has 14 residues. The germline V gene encodes CDR1 SEHNR and CDR2 FQNEAQ (reference sequence). V was pared by 5 bases and J by 5 bases, with 4 bases of the junction left unmatched.

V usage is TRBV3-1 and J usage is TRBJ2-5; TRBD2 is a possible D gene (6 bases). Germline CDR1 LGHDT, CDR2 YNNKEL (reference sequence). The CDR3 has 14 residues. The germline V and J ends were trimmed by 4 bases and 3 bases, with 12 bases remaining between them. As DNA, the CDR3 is TGTGCCAGCAGCCGCCCACTAGCAGAAGAGACCCAGTACTTC. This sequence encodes CASSRPLAEETQYF.

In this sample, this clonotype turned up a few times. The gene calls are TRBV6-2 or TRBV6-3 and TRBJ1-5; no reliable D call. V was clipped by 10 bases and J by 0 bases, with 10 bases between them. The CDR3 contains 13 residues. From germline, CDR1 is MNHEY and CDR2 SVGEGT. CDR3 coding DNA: TGTGCCACCCGACAAAATAGCAATCAGCCCCAGCATTTT. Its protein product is CATRQNSNQPQHF.

In nucleotides, the CDR3 is TGTGCCAGCAGTCTGGATGGGGGGGATAGCCTCCATGAGCAGTTCTTC. Translating gives CASSLDGGDSLHEQFF. The V call is TRBV5-5, the J call TRBJ2-1; TRBD2 matches at 7 bases. The CDR3 is 16 amino acids. V lost 5 bases, J lost 8 bases, and 16 bases stayed unmatched. Germline V gene data show CDR1 as SGHKS and CDR2 as YYEKEE (reference sequence).